The 18 T cell receptor beta chains listed next were all sequenced from one sample in a study of OX40 agonist ivuxolimab in advanced cancers. Clones were sequenced by immunoSEQ multiplex PCR, and TCRdb holds only the in-frame ones, with some missing. Counted here are roughly 77,000 clones, 80% to 95% occurring once; the ten biggest clones make up 0.65%. Specimen: CD4+ or CD8+ T cells sorted from blood, collected in a trial of the OX40 agonist ivuxolimab. These receptors came from an adult with an advanced solid tumor such as melanoma, head and neck, liver or kidney cancer.

J is TRBJ1-6 and V is TRBV5-6; a possible D gene is TRBD1 (5 bases). Trimming shortened V by 4 bases and J by 9 bases, and 14 bases separated the two germline ends. The CDR3 is made up of 14 amino acids. Germline assignment: CDR1 SGHDT and CDR2 YYEEEE. CDR3 sequence: CASSRGESGSPLHF. CDR3 coding DNA: TGTGCCAGCAGCCGGGGGGAGTCTGGTTCACCCCTCCACTTT.

V is TRBV2 and J is TRBJ2-7; no clear D. Trimming cost V 5 bases and J 3 bases, with 11 bases left between them. CDR1 and CDR2 from the germline V gene are SNHLY and FYNNEI. The CDR3 contains 13 residues. The CDR3 spells CASSPLVVYEQYF. In DNA form, the CDR3 reads TGTGCCAGCAGTCCCCTTGTAGTCTACGAGCAGTACTTC.

The chain is built from TRBV19 and TRBJ1-5; 8 bases align to TRBD1. The ends lost 6 bases at V and 2 bases at J; junction bases unmatched: 9. Germline values: CDR1 LNHDA, CDR2 SQIVND (reference sequence). The CDR3 consists of 16 residues. The CDR3 sequence: CASSPTGEIGNQPQHF. CDR3 nucleotides: TGTGCCAGTAGCCCGACAGGGGAGATAGGCAATCAGCCCCAGCATTTT.

The rearrangement joins TRBV11-3 to TRBJ2-4, with TRBD2 as a possible D gene (6 bases). CDR3 size: 13 residues. Germline CDR1 SGHNT, CDR2 YENEEA. Trimming took off 4 bases at V and 8 bases at J, with 12 bases between the two ends. The CDR3 spells CASSSGWGDIQYF. The CDR3 nucleotides are TGTGCCAGCAGCTCAGGCTGGGGGGACATTCAGTACTTC.

This clone was seen more than once but under ten times. The gene calls are TRBV18 and TRBJ2-1; 7 bases match TRBD2. CDR3 length: 13 residues. Losses at the gene ends were 3 bases for V and 15 bases for J; bases not matched to a gene: 11. Germline V lookup: CDR1 KGHSH, CDR2 LQKENI. The CDR3 loop is CASSPPSGAVRFF. CDR3 nucleotides: TGTGCCAGCTCACCTCCAAGCGGGGCGGTGCGGTTCTTC.

The chain recombines TRBV6-5 with TRBJ2-3, with TRBD2 identical over 8 bases. CDR1 and CDR2 from the germline V gene are MNHEY and SVGAGI. Unmatched junction bases numbered 7, after V lost 0 bases and J lost 5 bases. This CDR3 has 16 amino acids. CDR3 amino acids: CASSYSKGLAGDTQYF. The DNA of the CDR3 is TGTGCCAGCAGTTACTCGAAGGGGCTAGCGGGAGATACGCAGTATTTT.

The chain combines TRBV5-4 with TRBJ1-2; D is unclear. This CDR3 has 15 residues. Per the germline V gene, CDR1 is SGHNT and CDR2 is YYREEE (reference sequence). Trimming pared 3 bases from V and 3 bases from J, leaving 15 bases between. This CDR3 reads CASSSPGGEYYGYTF. CDR3 nucleotides: TGTGCCAGCAGCTCCCCCGGTGGGGAGTACTATGGCTACACCTTC.

The chain joins TRBV5-4 to TRBJ2-1, with D possibly being TRBD2 (6 bases). The length of the CDR3 is 16 residues. Trimming cost V 5 bases and J 2 bases, with 17 bases left between them. Per germline, CDR1 SGHNT and CDR2 YYREEE (reference sequence). The CDR3 is CASSPEGTLAYNEQFF. In DNA form, the CDR3 reads TGTGCCAGCAGTCCTGAAGGGACTCTCGCCTACAATGAGCAGTTCTTC. The full variable domain, in which reference TRBV5-4 and TRBJ2-1 provide the parts outside the CDR3, is ETGVTQSPTHLIKTRGQQVTLRCSSQSGHNTVSWYQQALGQGPQFIFQYYREEENGRGNFPPRFSGLQFPNYSSELNVNALELDDSALYLCASSPEGTLAYNEQFFGPGTRLTVL.

This clone was found once. The chain uses TRBV13 and TRBJ2-1, with D perhaps matching TRBD2 (5 bases). Germline V lookup: CDR1 PRHDT, CDR2 FYEKMQ (reference sequence). CDR3 size: 15 residues. Deletions cut 5 bases from V and 6 bases from J, with 17 bases between. CDR3 DNA: TGTGCCAGCAGCGGCCGGGGAGCTCCCCTCAATGAGCAGTTCTTC. It specifies CASSGRGAPLNEQFF.

This clone is a singleton in its sample. The gene calls are TRBV12-5 and TRBJ1-5; D unresolved. This CDR3 is built from 12 residues. V lost 2 bases and J 5 bases, leaving 4 bases between the germline ends. Germline CDR1 LGHNT, CDR2 FRNRAP. CDR3 loop: CASGLTYQPQHF. The CDR3 region has the DNA TGTGCTAGTGGTTTGACCTATCAGCCCCAGCATTTT.

This chain joins TRBV29-1 and TRBJ1-2; TRBD1 is a possible D gene (6 bases). Trimming shortened V by 3 bases and J by 5 bases, and 13 bases separated the two germline ends. The germline V gene encodes CDR1 SQVTM and CDR2 ANQGSEA. The CDR3 spans 13 residues. The DNA for the CDR3 is TGCAGCGTTGAGTATTGGGACATGTATGGCTACACCTTC. It codes for CSVEYWDMYGYTF.

The chain carries TRBV11-1 and TRBJ1-4; 10 bases fit TRBD1. The germline CDR1 and CDR2 sequences are SGHAT and FQDESV (reference sequence). The CDR3 runs 15 residues. Germline trimming cut 5 bases from V and 7 bases from J; bases unmatched to any gene: 7. This CDR3 is CASSQRTGGFEKLFF. DNA for the CDR3: TGTGCCAGCAGCCAAAGGACAGGGGGTTTTGAAAAACTGTTTTTT. The variable domain in full, completed from reference TRBV11-1 and TRBJ1-4, reads EAEVAQSPRYKITEKSQAVAFWCDPISGHATLYWYRQILGQGPELLVQFQDESVVDDSQLPKDRFSAERLKGVDSTLKIQPAELGDSAMYLCASSQRTGGFEKLFFGSGTQLSVL.

The rearrangement uses TRBV7-9 and TRBJ1-1; a weak D match, TRBD1 (6 bases). Trimming cost V 1 base and J 7 bases, with 7 bases left between them. CDR1 is SEHNR and CDR2 is FQNEAQ in the germline V gene (reference sequence). The CDR3 spans 12 residues. CDR3 in DNA: TGTGCCAGCAGCTTAGGAGGGGGTGAAGCTTTCTTT. Its translation: CASSLGGGEAFF.

The rearrangement uses TRBV5-4 and TRBJ2-3; D is possibly TRBD2 (6 bases). The CDR3 spans 15 residues. Germline CDR1 and CDR2: SGHNT and YYREEE (reference sequence). V lost 5 bases and J lost 0, with 13 bases in between. CDR3 sequence (DNA): TGTGCCAGCAGGGAGGGACTGGCTAGCACAGATACGCAGTATTTT. Encoded protein: CASREGLASTDTQYF.

The chain carries TRBV7-6 and TRBJ1-5, with a possible D match to TRBD1 (5 bases). The CDR3 is 16 residues long. V was shortened by 6 bases and J by 0 bases, with 15 bases between the two germline ends. From germline, CDR1 is SGHVS and CDR2 FNYEAQ. In nucleotides, the CDR3 is TGTGCCAGCAGTCTAGGGGCAGTTTCTAGCAATCAGCCCCAGCATTTT. Translation gives CASSLGAVSSNQPQHF.

The chain employs TRBV7-3 and TRBJ2-3; 9 bases match TRBD1. CDR1 is SGHTA and CDR2 is FQGTGA in the germline V gene. The CDR3 consists of 15 residues. J gave up 3 bases and V 1 base, and 2 bases lay outside the gene matches. The CDR3 loop reads CASSLRTGETDTQYF. DNA for the CDR3: TGTGCCAGCAGCTTAAGGACAGGGGAAACAGATACGCAGTATTTT.

V is TRBV5-3 and J is TRBJ2-7; TRBD2 matches at 14 bases. TRBV5-3 falls under the ORF class, with uncertain function. The V gene end was trimmed by 1 base and the J gene end by 2 bases; junction bases not matched to a gene: 8. The CDR3 has 18 amino acids. The CDR3 coding sequence is TGTGCCAGAAGCTTGACGGGACTAGCGGGAGAGCCGACCTACGAGCAGTACTTC. Its translation: CARSLTGLAGEPTYEQYF.

The V and J genes are TRBV5-5 and TRBJ1-2, with TRBD1 identical over 10 bases. V lost 0 bases to trimming and J lost 5 bases; unmatched junction nucleotides: 13. The germline CDR1 and CDR2 sequences are SGHKS and YYEKEE (reference sequence). There are 18 residues in the CDR3. The CDR3: CASSLALPGQGSGYGYTF. The CDR3 region has the DNA TGTGCCAGCAGCTTGGCACTCCCGGGACAGGGGAGCGGGTATGGCTACACCTTC.